One and the same sample provided the 10 T cell receptor beta chains below, sequenced in a study of T cells expressing NK-cell markers. TCRdb reprocessed the 5' RACE reads, with one entry per CDR3 protein and no DNA. This listing includes fewer than 400,000 distinct CDR3 sequences. The specimen sequenced was blood T cells: a sorted CD56 or NKG2C T cell subset, CD4+ or CD8+ T cells, or bulk PBMC T cells (not recorded which). The receptors shown here come from a woman aged 45-65 years in good health.

The rearrangement joins TRBV5-6 to TRBJ1-5. The CDR3 contains 12 residues. Germline values: CDR1 SGHDT, CDR2 YYEEEE. The CDR3 sequence is CASTPPYQPQHF. Combining the CDR3 with reference TRBV5-6 and TRBJ1-5 gives the whole variable domain DAGVTQSPTHLIKTRGQQVTLRCSPKSGHDTVSWYQQALGQGPQFIFQYYEEEERQRGNFPDRFSGHQFPNYSSELNVNALLLGDSALYLCASTPPYQPQHFGDGTRLSIL.

The chain recombines TRBV6-1 with TRBJ2-2; TCRdb gives TRBD1 as the D gene, but with no DNA this cannot be confirmed. This CDR3 region has 15 residues. Per the germline V gene, CDR1 is MNHNS and CDR2 is SASEGT. CDR3 region: CASSVTGRDTGELFF.

The chain uses TRBV27 and TRBJ2-3; TCRdb names TRBD1, which stays unverified in the absence of DNA. The CDR3 is 16 residues long. Germline V lookup: CDR1 MNHEY, CDR2 SMNVEV (reference sequence). CDR3 region: CASSSPLTGNTDTQYF.

V is TRBV5-1 and J is TRBJ2-1; TCRdb's assignment of TRBD1 cannot be checked, as there is no DNA. The CDR3 runs to 15 residues. The germline gives CDR1 SGHRS, CDR2 YFSETQ. The CDR3 sequence is CASSPLPGGYNEQFF.

The rearrangement uses TRBV15 and TRBJ2-1; absent DNA, TCRdb's TRBD1 call cannot be checked. This CDR3 spans 14 amino acids. Germline V lookup: CDR1 LNHNV, CDR2 YYDKDF (reference sequence). CDR3 in amino acids: CATSPGVRRGEQFF.

The chain is built from TRBV20-1 and TRBJ2-3; TCRdb returns TRBD2, unconfirmable since there is no DNA. Germline lookup yields CDR1 DFQATT and CDR2 SNEGSKA (reference sequence). The CDR3 is made up of 13 amino acids. This CDR3 reads CSASTHRGDTQYF.

The genes are TRBV29-1 and TRBJ2-1; the TCRdb D gene call, TRBD2, has no DNA to confirm it. Germline CDR1 is SQVTM and CDR2 is ANQGSEA. The CDR3 is made up of 14 amino acids. The CDR3 loop reads CSVEKLALPNEQFF.

The chain uses TRBV5-1 and TRBJ2-1; TCRdb's D gene call, TRBD2, goes unchecked for lack of DNA. There are 15 residues in the CDR3. Looked up from germline, CDR1 is SGHRS and CDR2 is YFSETQ. The CDR3 loop reads CASSRTGTTYWEQFF. The variable domain in full, with the rest retrieved from reference TRBV5-1 and TRBJ2-1, is KAGVTQTPRYLIKTRGQQVTLSCSPISGHRSVSWYQQTPGQGLQFLFEYFSETQRNKGNFPGRFSGRQFSNSRSEMNVSTLELGDSALYLCASSRTGTTYWEQFFGPGTRLTVL.

V usage is TRBV12-3 or TRBV12-4 and J usage is TRBJ1-5; TCRdb names TRBD1, which stays unverified in the absence of DNA. The CDR3 runs to 15 residues. Here the CDR3 reads CASSLSRGLLQPQHF.

CDR3 sequence: CASSRAGAKNIQYF. The V gene is TRBV7-9, the J gene TRBJ2-4. CDR3 size: 14 residues. Germline CDR1 SEHNR, CDR2 FQNEAQ (reference sequence).